A single sample is the source of the 17 T cell receptor beta chains below, sequenced in a study of shared clonotypes between healthy human individuals. The data were produced by immunoSEQ multiplex PCR, yet TCRdb's version contains in-frame clones alone and is incomplete. The sample shows about 2.1 million clones, 93% of them seen only once. Naive CD8 isolation took CD45RO-negative cells positively selected for CCR7 and excluded terminally differentiated effector memory CD45RA+ cells. Sequencing was performed on naive CD8+ T cells from PBMCs. These receptors all come from a man in his late teens or twenties in good health. Some clones in this sample may be carry-over from other donors' samples.

The genes are TRBV28 and TRBJ1-3; D gene unclear. Germline values: CDR1 MDHEN, CDR2 SYDVKM. V shed 3 bases and J shed 1 base, with 7 bases lying between them. The CDR3 runs 14 residues. The CDR3 DNA reads as TGTGCCAGCAGTTTTAGCATTTCTGGAAACACCATATATTTT. Residues: CASSFSISGNTIYF.

The rearrangement joins TRBV7-9 to TRBJ2-7; no clear D gene. This CDR3 contains 15 residues. Germline CDR1 SEHNR, CDR2 FQNEAQ (reference sequence). The V gene lost 3 bases and the J gene lost 4 bases, with 16 bases spanning the gap. CDR3 region: CASSFYAGGEYEQYF. CDR3 in DNA: TGTGCCAGCAGCTTTTACGCAGGCGGCGAGTACGAGCAGTACTTC. Together with reference TRBV7-9 and TRBJ2-7, the CDR3 gives the full variable domain: DTGVSQNPRHKITKRGQNVTFRCDPISEHNRLYWYRQTLGQGPEFLTYFQNEAQLEKSRLLSDRFSAERPKGSFSTLEIQRTEQGDSAMYLCASSFYAGGEYEQYFGPGTRLTVT.

The gene calls are TRBV10-3 and TRBJ2-3; 9 bases match TRBD2. Germline lookup yields CDR1 ENHRY and CDR2 SYGVKD. After removal of 4 bases from V and 2 bases from J, the junction contained 7 bases not matched to a gene. The CDR3 contains 16 residues. Here the CDR3 reads CAISAREGSDTDTQYF. As DNA, the CDR3 is TGTGCCATCAGTGCGCGGGAGGGCTCTGACACAGATACGCAGTATTTT.

The V and J genes are TRBV29-1 and TRBJ1-1; possibly TRBD1 for D (5 bases). Trimming pared 1 base from V and 11 bases from J, leaving 14 bases between. This CDR3 spans 12 amino acids. Germline V CDR1 and CDR2: SQVTM, ANQGSEA. The CDR3 reads CSVEVAGRSAFF. CDR3 DNA: TGCAGCGTTGAAGTCGCAGGGAGGTCTGCTTTCTTT.

For the CDR3, the DNA is TGTGCCAGCAGCGGTGCGGGACAGGGGTCGGGGACCCAGTACTTC. Residues: CASSGAGQGSGTQYF. This chain uses TRBV5-6 with TRBJ2-5; TRBD1 agrees at 10 bases. The CDR3 runs 15 residues. CDR1 is SGHDT, CDR2 YYEEEE, per germline. The junction had 10 bases not matched to a gene; V was cut back by 4 bases and J by 7 bases.

The rearrangement links TRBV5-4 to TRBJ1-2, with 7 bases fitting TRBD1. Germline trimming cut 0 bases from V and 8 bases from J; bases unmatched to any gene: 4. The CDR3 has 13 residues. Germline V gives CDR1 SGHNT, CDR2 YYREEE (reference sequence). The CDR3 nucleotides are TGTGCCAGCAGCTTGGGACAGGGCACCGGCTACACCTTC. Its translation is CASSLGQGTGYTF.

The gene calls are TRBV28 and TRBJ2-7, with 7 bases that match TRBD2. The V gene's germline CDR1 is MDHEN and CDR2 SYDVKM. With V trimmed by 6 bases and J by 2 bases, 10 bases remained unmatched. CDR3 length: 15 amino acids. The CDR3 reads CASSLSGEGAYEQYF. DNA of the CDR3: TGTGCCAGCAGCCTTTCGGGGGAGGGTGCCTACGAGCAGTACTTC.

This sequence joins TRBV19 and TRBJ2-7; no firm D call. Between the trimmed V and J ends, which lost 7 bases and 3 bases, there was a span of 16 bases. CDR1 LNHDA and CDR2 SQIVND come from the germline V gene (reference sequence). CDR3 length equals 14 residues. The CDR3 bases are TGTGCCAGTACCCCAGTTTCGGGCAGCTACGAGCAGTACTTC. Amino acids: CASTPVSGSYEQYF.

V and J are TRBV7-9 and TRBJ2-5, with a possible D match to TRBD1 (5 bases). The CDR3 runs 14 residues. The V and J ends lost 4 bases and 1 base respectively, with 10 bases between them. Germline V gives CDR1 SEHNR, CDR2 FQNEAQ (reference sequence). The CDR3 nucleotides read TGTGCCAGCAGCTCCAACAGGCCCCAAGAGACCCAGTACTTC. Amino acid sequence: CASSSNRPQETQYF. Together with reference TRBV7-9 and TRBJ2-5, the CDR3 gives the full variable domain: DTGVSQNPRHKITKRGQNVTFRCDPISEHNRLYWYRQTLGQGPEFLTYFQNEAQLEKSRLLSDRFSAERPKGSFSTLEIQRTEQGDSAMYLCASSSNRPQETQYFGPGTRLLVL.

About this clone itself: Other nucleotide sequences in the sample specify the same CDR3. The chain employs TRBV9 and TRBJ2-5, with D perhaps TRBD1 or TRBD2 (6 bases each). The germline gives CDR1 SGDLS, CDR2 YYNGEE. The CDR3 consists of 13 residues. V lost 0 bases, J lost 5 bases, and 8 bases lay in between. This CDR3 reads CASSVGGGETQYF. In nucleotides, the CDR3 is TGTGCCAGCAGCGTAGGAGGGGGGGAGACCCAGTACTTC.

This sequence joins TRBV27 and TRBJ2-5, with 7 bases fitting TRBD1. CDR3 size: 14 residues. V lost 6 bases and J lost 7; bases outside the gene matches: 11. The germline V gene encodes CDR1 MNHEY and CDR2 SMNVEV (reference sequence). CDR3 in DNA: TGTGCCAGCAGCACTAGGGACAGCGAACGGACCCAGTACTTC. Residues: CASSTRDSERTQYF.

The chain has TRBV7-9 and TRBJ2-1; unclear D gene. Deletions cut 1 base from V and 7 bases from J, with 11 bases between. The CDR3 sequence is 14 residues long. CDR1 SEHNR and CDR2 FQNEAQ come from the germline V gene (reference sequence). The CDR3 loop is CASSLGSSTNEQFF. As DNA, the CDR3 is TGTGCCAGCAGCTTAGGATCCTCAACTAATGAGCAGTTCTTC.

The chain has TRBV4-1 and TRBJ1-3; 8 nucleotides line up with TRBD1. The CDR3 is 16 amino acids. The germline V gene encodes CDR1 MGHRA and CDR2 YSYEKL. J was trimmed by 5 bases and V by 0 bases; bases with no gene match: 6. Here the CDR3 DNA reads TGCGCCAGCAGCCAAGATGGTGGACAGGGACGAAACACCATATATTTT. Translated: CASSQDGGQGRNTIYF.

Of note for this clone: A junction end diverges from the germline sequence, so it may reflect a read error. V usage is TRBV6-4 and J usage is TRBJ1-5; D is unresolved. From germline, CDR1 is MRHNA and CDR2 SNTAGT. The CDR3 spans 15 residues. The CDR3, as DNA: TGTGCCAGCAGAGACTTTATTCTCTGGGTTCAGCCCCAGCATTTT. As protein: CASRDFILWVQPQHF.

Of note for this clone: Different DNA sequences within this sample yield the same CDR3. The CDR3 here is CASSFTGSSYEQYF. The CDR3 DNA reads as TGTGCCAGCAGTTTTACAGGGTCCTCCTACGAGCAGTACTTC. The chain joins TRBV28 to TRBJ2-7; weak D call: TRBD1 (6 bases). In germline, CDR1 is MDHEN, CDR2 SYDVKM. The length of the CDR3 is 14 residues. The V and J ends lost 3 bases and 0 bases respectively, with 9 bases between them.

The sample holds one count of this clone. V gene TRBV19 combines with J gene TRBJ2-1, with D hard to call. There are 14 residues in the CDR3. Germline V gene sequence: CDR1 LNHDA, CDR2 SQIVND (reference sequence). Deletions cut 5 bases from V and 6 bases from J, with 14 bases between. The chain's CDR3 is CASSPRWATNEQFF. The DNA of the CDR3 is TGTGCCAGTAGTCCTCGGTGGGCTACCAATGAGCAGTTCTTC.

The rearrangement joins TRBV27 to TRBJ1-2; 10 bases are a match to TRBD1. V lost 4 bases and J lost 8; bases outside the gene matches: 4. Germline V gene data show CDR1 as MNHEY and CDR2 as SMNVEV (reference sequence). The CDR3 is 13 amino acids. In DNA, the CDR3 is TGTGCCAGCAGTTATGGGACAGGGGCAGGCTACACCTTC. Residues: CASSYGTGAGYTF.